This TCR beta chain originates from a study of blood T cell repertoires in COVID-19. TCRdb keeps only in-frame clones here, not all; method: immunoSEQ multiplex PCR. The table lists about 160,000 clones, roughly nine tenths of them singletons, with roughly 7% in the top ten. Symptom resolution, clearance, or two negative PCRs marked the recovered donors of Cohort 3. This CDR3 is built from 14 residues. From germline, CDR1 is SGHTA and CDR2 FQGNSA. Trimming removed 5 bases at V and 4 bases at J, with 14 bases between. J is TRBJ2-5 and V is TRBV7-2; D is possibly TRBD1 (5 bases). The sequencing sample was made of PBMCs or T cells enriched from blood (not recorded which). The receptor's source is a woman aged 45-65 years who had recovered from COVID-19. CDR3 nucleotides: TGTGCCAGCAGCCCGGGCGTCAGGGCAGAGACCCAGTACTTC. This encodes CASSPGVRAETQYF.